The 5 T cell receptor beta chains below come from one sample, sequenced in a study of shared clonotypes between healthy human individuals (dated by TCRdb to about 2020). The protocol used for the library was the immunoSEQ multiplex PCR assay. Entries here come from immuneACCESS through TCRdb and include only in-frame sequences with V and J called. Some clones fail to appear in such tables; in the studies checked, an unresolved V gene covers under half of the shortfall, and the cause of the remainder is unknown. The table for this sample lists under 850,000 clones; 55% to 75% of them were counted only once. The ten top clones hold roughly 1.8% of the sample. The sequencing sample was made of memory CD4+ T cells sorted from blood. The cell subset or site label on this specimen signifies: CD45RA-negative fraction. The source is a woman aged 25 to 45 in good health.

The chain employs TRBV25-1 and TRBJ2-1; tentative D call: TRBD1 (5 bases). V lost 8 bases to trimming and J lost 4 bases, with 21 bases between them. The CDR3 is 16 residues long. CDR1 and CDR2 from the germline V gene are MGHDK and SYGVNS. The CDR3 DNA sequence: TGTGCCAGCTCAGGGTCTTCCGCGACACAATACAATGAGCAGTTCTTC. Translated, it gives CASSGSSATQYNEQFF.

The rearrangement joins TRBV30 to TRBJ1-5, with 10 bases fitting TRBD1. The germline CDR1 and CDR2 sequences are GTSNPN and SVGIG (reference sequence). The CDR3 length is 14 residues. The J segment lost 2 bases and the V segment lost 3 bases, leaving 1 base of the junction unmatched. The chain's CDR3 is CAWRGTGGNQPQHF. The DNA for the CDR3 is TGTGCCTGGAGGGGGACAGGGGGCAATCAGCCCCAGCATTTT.

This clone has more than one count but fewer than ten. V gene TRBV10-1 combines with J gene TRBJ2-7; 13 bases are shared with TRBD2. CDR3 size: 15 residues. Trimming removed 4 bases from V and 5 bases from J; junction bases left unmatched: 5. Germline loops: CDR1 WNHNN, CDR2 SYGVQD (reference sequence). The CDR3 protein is CASSAGLAGADEQYF. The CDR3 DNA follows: TGCGCCAGCAGTGCTGGACTAGCGGGAGCGGACGAGCAGTACTTC.

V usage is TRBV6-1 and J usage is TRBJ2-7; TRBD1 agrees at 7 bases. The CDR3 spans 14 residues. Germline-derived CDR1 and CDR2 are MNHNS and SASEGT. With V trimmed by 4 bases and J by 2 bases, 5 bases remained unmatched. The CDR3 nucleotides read TGTGCCAGCAGTGTAGAGACAGGGCCCTACGAGCAGTACTTC. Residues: CASSVETGPYEQYF.

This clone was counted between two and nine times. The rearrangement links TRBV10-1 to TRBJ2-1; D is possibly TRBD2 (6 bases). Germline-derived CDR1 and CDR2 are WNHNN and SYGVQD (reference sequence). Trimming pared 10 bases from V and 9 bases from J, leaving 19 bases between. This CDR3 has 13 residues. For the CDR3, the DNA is TGCGCCACTGGCACGGGAGTTCAGGTTGAGCAGTTCTTC. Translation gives CATGTGVQVEQFF.